This entry lists 21 T cell receptor beta chains sequenced from one sample in a study of shared clonotypes between healthy human individuals. Data came from immunoSEQ multiplex PCR; TCRdb stores just in-frame clones and leaves some out. Seen here are over a million clones, more than 75% observed once, and the top ten hold under 0.65%. The sample was memory CD4+ T cells from PBMCs. Specified subset: CD45RA-negative fraction. These TCRs come from a man aged 18 to 29 in good health. Some clones in this sample may be carry-over from other donors' samples.

The rearrangement joins TRBV28 to TRBJ2-7, with D hard to call. The germline CDR1 and CDR2 sequences are MDHEN and SYDVKM. This CDR3 spans 14 amino acids. Trimming left V 7 bases short and J 2 bases short, with 15 bases between. CDR3 loop: CASISAGPTYEQYF. CDR3 DNA sequence: TGTGCCAGCATCTCGGCAGGCCCTACCTACGAGCAGTACTTC.

The DNA of the CDR3 is TGTGCCAGCAGTGTTATACAGGGGATAGTTGACAATGAGCAGTTCTTC. As protein: CASSVIQGIVDNEQFF. This chain connects TRBV25-1 to TRBJ2-1, with 7 bases fitting TRBD1. J gave up 5 bases and V 4 bases, and 11 bases lay outside the gene matches. Per germline, CDR1 MGHDK and CDR2 SYGVNS. This CDR3 comprises 16 residues.

This clone has more than one count but fewer than ten. V gene TRBV6-1 combines with J gene TRBJ1-1; D is possibly TRBD1 (5 bases). Looked up from germline, CDR1 is MNHNS and CDR2 is SASEGT. There are 15 residues in the CDR3. Between the trimmed V and J ends, which lost 8 bases and 6 bases, there was a span of 22 bases. The CDR3 reads CASFPSGALASEAFF. In DNA, the CDR3 is TGTGCCAGCTTCCCAAGTGGGGCCCTTGCATCTGAAGCTTTCTTT.

In this sample, this clone turned up once. The V and J genes are TRBV7-3 and TRBJ2-1, with 8 bases fitting TRBD2. Trimming removed 3 bases from V and 8 bases from J; junction bases left unmatched: 6. The CDR3 loop spans 14 amino acids. The germline CDR1 and CDR2 sequences are SGHTA and FQGTGA. The CDR3 sequence is CASSLRSGADEQFF. The CDR3 coding sequence is TGTGCCAGCAGCTTGCGTAGCGGGGCCGATGAGCAGTTCTTC.

V and J are TRBV6-6 and TRBJ2-7; perhaps D is TRBD1 or TRBD2 (5 bases each). V lost 6 bases to trimming and J lost 4 bases, with 19 bases between them. The CDR3 is made up of 15 amino acids. Germline V gene lookup returns CDR1 MNHNY and CDR2 SVGAGI (reference sequence). Here the CDR3 DNA reads TGTGCCAGCAGAGGGGTGAGGGCCTCGAGATACGAGCAGTACTTC. The encoded protein is CASRGVRASRYEQYF.

V usage is TRBV2 and J usage is TRBJ1-1; 7 positions agree with TRBD1. The germline gives CDR1 SNHLY, CDR2 FYNNEI. The CDR3 covers 18 residues. After removal of 6 bases from V and 0 bases from J, the junction contained 16 bases not matched to a gene. The CDR3 region is CASSRTLPRGQMNTEAFF. Here the CDR3 DNA reads TGTGCCAGCAGCCGAACCCTGCCCCGGGGACAGATGAACACTGAAGCTTTCTTT.

This clone turned up a few times. The chain recombines TRBV7-2 with TRBJ2-3, with TRBD1 as a possible D gene (7 bases). The CDR3 has 15 residues. Germline CDR1 and CDR2: SGHTA and FQGNSA. The ends were cut back, 5 bases at V and 4 bases at J, with 16 bases in the middle. As DNA, the CDR3 is TGTGCCAGCAGCAGTCAGGGGGGTCTGGCAGATACGCAGTATTTT. Protein product: CASSSQGGLADTQYF.

In its sample, this clone was seen once. This rearrangement joins TRBV28 to TRBJ2-5, with D hard to call. From germline, CDR1 is MDHEN and CDR2 SYDVKM. This CDR3 comprises 15 residues. Trimming took 6 bases from V and 5 from J, leaving 19 bases between them. The CDR3: CASSEITPRSETQYF. The CDR3, as DNA: TGTGCCAGCAGCGAAATAACTCCTAGGTCGGAGACCCAGTACTTC.

The chain combines TRBV19 with TRBJ2-7, with a tentative D call TRBD1 (5 bases). From germline, CDR1 is LNHDA and CDR2 SQIVND (reference sequence). V was clipped by 6 bases and J by 2 bases, with 14 bases between them. The CDR3 spans 14 residues. Here the CDR3 reads CASSPVGATYEQYF. The CDR3 DNA reads TGTGCCAGTAGCCCCGTTGGGGCGACCTACGAGCAGTACTTC.

This clone was seen once. The gene calls are TRBV15 and TRBJ2-7; no firm D call. The CDR3 has 14 amino acids. Looked up from germline, CDR1 is LNHNV and CDR2 is YYDKDF (reference sequence). The V and J ends lost 3 bases and 5 bases respectively, with 14 bases between them. The CDR3 loop is CATSRAFSSDEQYF. CDR3 DNA sequence: TGTGCCACCAGCAGGGCATTTTCTAGTGACGAGCAGTACTTC.

The chain links TRBV6-5 to TRBJ2-7; D remains ambiguous. The CDR3 consists of 13 residues. The germline V gene encodes CDR1 MNHEY and CDR2 SVGAGI. Trimming took 8 bases from V and 5 from J, leaving 16 bases between them. The CDR3 loop reads CASQMQENDEQYF. The CDR3 nucleotides read TGTGCCAGCCAGATGCAGGAAAACGACGAGCAGTACTTC.

V is TRBV14 and J is TRBJ2-1; 9 bases match TRBD2. The CDR3 consists of 15 residues. CDR1 SGHDN and CDR2 FVKESK come from the germline V gene. J gave up 5 bases and V 4 bases, and 6 bases lay outside the gene matches. The CDR3 nucleotides are TGTGCCAGCAGCCTCATACTAGCGGGTCACAATGAGCAGTTCTTC. It yields the protein CASSLILAGHNEQFF.

The chain employs TRBV18 and TRBJ1-1; 12 nucleotides align to TRBD1. The CDR3 contains 15 residues. CDR1 is KGHSH, CDR2 LQKENI, per germline. The J segment lost 4 bases and the V segment lost 3 bases, leaving 3 bases of the junction unmatched. The CDR3 region is CASSPPGQGATEAFF. Written as DNA, the CDR3 is TGTGCCAGCTCACCGCCGGGACAGGGGGCCACTGAAGCTTTCTTT.

This chain joins TRBV28 and TRBJ2-5; D not certain. Trimming pared 8 bases from V and 5 bases from J, leaving 6 bases between. This CDR3 is built from 10 residues. The germline gives CDR1 MDHEN, CDR2 SYDVKM. The CDR3 region has the DNA TGTGCCAGCGCTTTGGAGACCCAGTACTTC. As protein: CASALETQYF.

This clone showed up just once. The identical CDR3 is also encoded by other nucleotide sequences in the sample. The V and J genes are TRBV5-1 and TRBJ1-1, with D unresolved. Trimming left V 0 bases short and J 1 base short, with 7 bases between. The CDR3 runs 14 residues. Germline V gene lookup returns CDR1 SGHRS and CDR2 YFSETQ. The CDR3 DNA is TGCGCCAGCAGCTTGGTGGGCAGGAACACTGAAGCTTTCTTT. As protein: CASSLVGRNTEAFF.

CDR3 residues: CASRLGTSPVDTQYF. The DNA of the CDR3 is TGCGCCAGCAGGCTGGGGACTAGCCCCGTAGATACGCAGTATTTT. The chain links TRBV5-1 to TRBJ2-3, with 9 bases aligning to TRBD2. CDR1 and CDR2 from the germline V gene are SGHRS and YFSETQ. The CDR3 length is 15 residues. Trimming cost V 5 bases and J 5 bases; bases outside gene matches: 9.

The rearrangement links TRBV19 to TRBJ2-4, with D tentatively TRBD1 (6 bases). CDR1 LNHDA and CDR2 SQIVND come from the germline V gene (reference sequence). The length of the CDR3 is 14 residues. Trimming shortened V by 7 bases and J by 6 bases, and 16 bases separated the two germline ends. DNA for the CDR3: TGTGCCAGTACGGATCTGATCAGGGGAAACATTCAGTACTTC. Encoded protein: CASTDLIRGNIQYF.

This rearrangement joins TRBV25-1 to TRBJ2-7; TRBD1 aligns across 10 bases. The CDR3 consists of 15 residues. V gave up 4 bases and J gave up 5 bases; unmatched junction bases: 8. Germline assignment: CDR1 MGHDK and CDR2 SYGVNS. CDR3 nucleotides: TGTGCCAGCAGTGGGCAGACAGGGGGCATGGACGAGCAGTACTTC. Its protein product is CASSGQTGGMDEQYF.

This sequence joins TRBV5-6 and TRBJ2-3; D is uncertain. The CDR3 has 14 amino acids. Per the germline V gene, CDR1 is SGHDT and CDR2 is YYEEEE. Trimming shortened V by 0 bases and J by 2 bases, and 7 bases separated the two germline ends. The CDR3 reads CASSLAQLTDTQYF. In nucleotides, the CDR3 is TGTGCCAGCAGCTTGGCACAGCTCACAGATACGCAGTATTTT.

The V call is TRBV28, the J call TRBJ2-5; TRBD1 matches at 8 bases. Germline assignment: CDR1 MDHEN and CDR2 SYDVKM. This CDR3 region has 15 residues. V gave up 7 bases and J gave up 1 base; unmatched junction bases: 8. In nucleotides, the CDR3 is TGTGCCAGCAAAAGGACAGGGACGACCCAAGAGACCCAGTACTTC. Translating gives CASKRTGTTQETQYF.

To note about this clone: Germline is not matched at one junction end, which may reflect a read error. The chain carries TRBV19 and TRBJ2-2; D not certain. This CDR3 has 11 amino acids. The V gene's germline CDR1 is LNHDA and CDR2 SQIVND (reference sequence). CDR3 protein: CASSLDGELFF. In DNA form, the CDR3 reads TGTGCCAGTAGTTTAGACGGGGAGCTGTTTTTT.